The 15 T cell receptor beta chains reported below all come from one sample, sequenced in a study of cytomegalovirus exposure and HLA in healthy donors. PCR primers comprised 60 Vbeta and 13 Jbeta primers. Libraries were prepared by immunoSEQ multiplex PCR; TCRdb keeps only in-frame clonotypes and omits some of them. The repertoire has fewer than 250,000 clones, 75% to 80% of them found once; the top ten carry around 1.8%. The sample comprised PBMCs. The origin of the receptors is a man aged 18 to 35 in good health and CMV-seronegative.

The chain employs TRBV11-2 and TRBJ2-1; the match to TRBD1 covers 10 bases. V dropped 0 bases and J dropped 14; count of bases not matched to a gene: 7. Germline lookup yields CDR1 SGHAT and CDR2 FQNNGV. The CDR3 spans 14 residues. In DNA, the CDR3 is TGTGCCAGCAGCTTAGATCCTGGACAGGGGGGTAAGTTCTTC. This codes for CASSLDPGQGGKFF.

The chain joins TRBV4-3 to TRBJ1-1, with a weak D call TRBD1 (5 bases). The CDR3 totals 15 residues. In germline, CDR1 is LGHNA, CDR2 YSLEER. Trimming stripped 3 bases from V and 0 bases from J, with 11 bases between. The CDR3 bases are TGCGCCAGCAGCCACGAATCGACAGTGAACACTGAAGCTTTCTTT. This codes for CASSHESTVNTEAFF.

Only one count was recorded for this clone. The rearrangement uses TRBV11-1 and TRBJ1-1; D ambiguous. Trimming removed 3 bases from V and 3 bases from J, with 14 bases in between. Germline V gene lookup returns CDR1 SGHAT and CDR2 FQDESV (reference sequence). The CDR3 consists of 15 residues. The CDR3 sequence: CASSFGIFGDTEAFF. The DNA of the CDR3 is TGTGCCAGCAGCTTCGGGATCTTCGGGGACACTGAAGCTTTCTTT.

The chain couples TRBV7-9 to TRBJ2-2, with a possible D match to TRBD1 (5 bases). The CDR3 has 15 amino acids. CDR1 SEHNR and CDR2 FQNEAQ come from the germline V gene (reference sequence). The V gene lost 3 bases and the J gene lost 4 bases, with 12 bases spanning the gap. CDR3 loop: CASSFDPRATGELFF. The CDR3 DNA follows: TGTGCCAGCAGCTTCGACCCCAGGGCCACCGGGGAGCTGTTTTTT.

The V and J genes are TRBV4-3 and TRBJ2-2; 8 positions agree with TRBD1. Trimming removed 4 bases from V and 4 bases from J; junction bases left unmatched: 8. Germline CDR1 reads LGHNA; CDR2 reads YSLEER. The CDR3 consists of 16 residues. CDR3 protein: CASSRAGTGSTGELFF. The CDR3 DNA reads TGCGCCAGCAGCCGCGCCGGGACAGGATCCACCGGGGAGCTGTTTTTT.

This clone was counted once. This sequence joins TRBV7-3 and TRBJ2-1, with 16 bases lining up with TRBD2. Germline V gene data show CDR1 as SGHTA and CDR2 as FQGTGA. The V segment lost 0 bases and the J segment 7 bases; nucleotides outside the gene matches: 0. The CDR3 consists of 16 residues. Here the CDR3 DNA reads TGTGCCAGCAGCTTAACGGGACTAGCGGGAGGGAATGAGCAGTTCTTC. Translated: CASSLTGLAGGNEQFF.

The rearrangement links TRBV9 to TRBJ2-1; D possibly corresponds to TRBD2 (6 bases). This CDR3 comprises 16 residues. V was trimmed by 0 bases and J by 0 bases, leaving 10 bases between them. CDR1 SGDLS and CDR2 YYNGEE come from the germline V gene. CDR3 in amino acids: CASSVGAGNSYNEQFF. The CDR3 nucleotides are TGTGCCAGCAGCGTAGGGGCGGGAAACTCCTACAATGAGCAGTTCTTC.

The count of this clone is one. The chain combines TRBV6-4 with TRBJ2-1, with D possibly being TRBD2 (6 bases). The V end was cut by 6 bases, the J end by 6 bases, with 18 bases between. This CDR3 contains 15 residues. Germline CDR1 is MRHNA and CDR2 is SNTAGT. The CDR3 loop reads CASSQGQAGSNEQFF. The CDR3, as DNA: TGTGCCAGCAGCCAAGGACAAGCCGGGAGCAATGAGCAGTTCTTC.

V is TRBV4-3 and J is TRBJ1-5; no clear D gene. The length of the CDR3 is 15 residues. Per germline, CDR1 LGHNA and CDR2 YSLEER. V dropped 3 bases and J dropped 4 bases, with 13 bases sitting between them. The DNA of the CDR3 is TGCGCCAGCAGCCAGTACCACGAGGCGAATCAGCCCCAGCATTTT. Translating it yields CASSQYHEANQPQHF.

The chain recombines TRBV18 with TRBJ2-7, with D uncertain. Trimming took 1 base from V and 5 from J, leaving 21 bases between them. The V gene's germline CDR1 is KGHSH and CDR2 LQKENI. CDR3 size: 17 residues. The CDR3 region has the DNA TGTGCCAGCTCACCACAGTTGAGGCTTGGCAGAACCAACGAGCAGTACTTC. Residues: CASSPQLRLGRTNEQYF.

The rearrangement uses TRBV2 and TRBJ2-2; a possible D gene is TRBD1 (6 bases). The CDR3 consists of 14 residues. With 7 bases removed from V and 4 bases from J, the gap between germline ends came to 13 bases. Germline V gives CDR1 SNHLY, CDR2 FYNNEI. CDR3 sequence: CASTRTATTGELFF. CDR3 coding DNA: TGTGCCAGCACGAGGACAGCTACCACCGGGGAGCTGTTTTTT.

This clone was seen a handful of times. The rearrangement joins TRBV5-8 to TRBJ2-1; a possible D gene is TRBD1 (7 bases). Trimming left V 4 bases short and J 3 bases short, with 17 bases between. Per germline, CDR1 SGHTS and CDR2 YDEGEE. The CDR3 is made up of 16 amino acids. In DNA form, the CDR3 reads TGTGCCAGCAGCGCAGGGGGGACCCCCCTCTACAATGAGCAGTTCTTC. Translated: CASSAGGTPLYNEQFF.

CDR3 coding DNA: TGTGCCAGCAGCTTAGGTGTGGGACAGGGTATGAGCGAGCAGTACTTC. This gives the protein CASSLGVGQGMSEQYF. The chain recombines TRBV7-2 with TRBJ2-7; 9 bases are a match to TRBD1. Germline values: CDR1 SGHTA, CDR2 FQGNSA. The CDR3 extends over 16 amino acids. J gave up 6 bases and V 1 base, and 10 bases lay outside the gene matches.

The rearrangement uses TRBV30 and TRBJ1-1; D possibly corresponds to TRBD1 (5 bases). This CDR3 is built from 14 residues. Germline-derived CDR1 and CDR2 are GTSNPN and SVGIG (reference sequence). V was shortened by 5 bases and J by 3 bases, with 16 bases between the two germline ends. For the CDR3, the DNA is TGTGCCTGGCAGAAGGGGTTCGTGGACACTGAAGCTTTCTTT. Protein sequence: CAWQKGFVDTEAFF.

The rearrangement joins TRBV27 to TRBJ1-1; weak D call: TRBD1 (6 bases). With 7 bases removed from V and 10 bases from J, the gap between germline ends came to 25 bases. The CDR3 is 15 residues long. Germline V gene data show CDR1 as MNHEY and CDR2 as SMNVEV (reference sequence). The CDR3 region has the DNA TGTGCCAGCATCCTAGGGGGGGGGTGCACCTGCGGAGCTTTCTTT. The encoded protein is CASILGGGCTCGAFF.